This entry lists 23 T cell receptor beta chains sequenced from one sample in a study of control samples from healthy donors and cancer patients. The assay was immunoSEQ multiplex PCR, and TCRdb's table has in-frame clones only and misses some. The profile covers roughly 120,000 clones, with approximately 93% appearing a single time and almost 8% taken by the ten largest. Sequenced: blood. These receptors came from a woman aged 18-35 years in good health.

In this sample, this clone turned up a few times. The chain is built from TRBV2 and TRBJ2-2; either TRBD1 or TRBD2 may fit D (5 bases each). V was trimmed by 6 bases and J by 3 bases, leaving 14 bases between them. The CDR3 is 15 residues long. Germline values: CDR1 SNHLY, CDR2 FYNNEI. The CDR3 coding sequence is TGTGCCAGCAGCGGGGACGTGTCCCACACCGGGGAGCTGTTTTTT. Its translation: CASSGDVSHTGELFF.

V gene TRBV19 combines with J gene TRBJ2-5; TRBD2 matches at 11 bases. This CDR3 comprises 17 residues. Germline V CDR1 and CDR2: LNHDA, SQIVND (reference sequence). Unmatched junction bases numbered 7, after V lost 3 bases and J lost 1 base. The CDR3 bases are TGTGCCAGTAGTATCCTTTTGGGACTAGCGGCCCAAGAGACCCAGTACTTC. This codes for CASSILLGLAAQETQYF.

V usage is TRBV7-2 and J usage is TRBJ2-3; TRBD2 matches at 8 bases. Unmatched junction bases numbered 7, after V lost 5 bases and J lost 0 bases. The CDR3 runs 16 residues. Germline loops: CDR1 SGHTA, CDR2 FQGNSA. As DNA, the CDR3 is TGTGCCAGCAGCCCCCCCGGGACTAGAAGCACAGATACGCAGTATTTT. Translation: CASSPPGTRSTDTQYF.

This chain links TRBV6-1 with TRBJ1-5; maybe TRBD1 (6 bases). Germline values: CDR1 MNHNS, CDR2 SASEGT. Trimming removed 3 bases at V and 3 bases at J, with 15 bases between. The CDR3 is 16 residues long. The DNA of the CDR3 is TGTGCCAGCAGTGACCCCGGGACGGGGGCCAATCAGCCCCAGCATTTT. Translating it yields CASSDPGTGANQPQHF.

The rearrangement uses TRBV11-2 and TRBJ2-3; a possible D gene is TRBD1 (5 bases). CDR3 size: 14 residues. V dropped 6 bases and J dropped 2 bases, with 12 bases sitting between them. Germline CDR1 is SGHAT and CDR2 is FQNNGV. The CDR3 sequence: CASRGLGHTDTQYF. The CDR3 region has the DNA TGTGCCAGCAGGGGGCTGGGGCACACAGATACGCAGTATTTT.

The rearrangement links TRBV6-6 to TRBJ2-2, with D possibly matching TRBD1 (6 bases). Germline V gives CDR1 MNHNY, CDR2 SVGAGI (reference sequence). The CDR3 runs 16 residues. V lost 0 bases to trimming and J lost 3 bases, with 11 bases between them. As DNA, the CDR3 is TGTGCCAGCAGTTACTCGTCGTCAGGGGACACCGGGGAGCTGTTTTTT. It translates to CASSYSSSGDTGELFF.

The chain couples TRBV9 to TRBJ2-2, with D tentatively TRBD1 or TRBD2 (5 bases each). The CDR3 consists of 13 residues. Germline V gives CDR1 SGDLS, CDR2 YYNGEE. The ends were cut back, 1 base at V and 6 bases at J, with 7 bases in the middle. This CDR3 reads CASSVLGAGELFF. CDR3 DNA sequence: TGTGCCAGCAGCGTATTGGGGGCCGGGGAGCTGTTTTTT.

The V and J genes are TRBV7-2 and TRBJ1-2; a possible D gene is TRBD1 (6 bases). With 1 base removed from V and 6 bases from J, the gap between germline ends came to 15 bases. The CDR3 has 15 amino acids. Germline CDR1 reads SGHTA; CDR2 reads FQGNSA. DNA of the CDR3: TGTGCCAGCAGCTTAGGTGGGGGCGGAGGAGATGGCTACACCTTC. The encoded protein is CASSLGGGGGDGYTF.

The chain recombines TRBV12-3 or TRBV12-4 with TRBJ1-1; 7 nucleotides match TRBD1. J gave up 2 bases and V 6 bases, and 3 bases lay outside the gene matches. The CDR3 runs 13 residues. CDR3 amino acids: CASRYRGNTEAFF. CDR3 sequence (DNA): TGTGCCAGCAGGTACAGGGGCAACACTGAAGCTTTCTTT.

The genes are TRBV5-4 and TRBJ2-3; possibly TRBD1 or TRBD2 for D (5 bases each). CDR3 length equals 15 residues. Trimming cost V 0 bases and J 2 bases, with 10 bases left between them. Germline lookup yields CDR1 SGHNT and CDR2 YYREEE (reference sequence). The CDR3 sequence is CASSLGGTTTDTQYF. CDR3 nucleotides: TGTGCCAGCAGCTTGGGGGGGACGACCACAGATACGCAGTATTTT.

The chain is built from TRBV28 and TRBJ1-4; 7 bases fit TRBD1. This CDR3 has 16 residues. With V trimmed by 3 bases and J by 3 bases, 7 bases remained unmatched. Germline lookup yields CDR1 MDHEN and CDR2 SYDVKM. The CDR3 loop reads CASSFISGQPNEKLFF. The CDR3 bases are TGTGCCAGCAGTTTCATCTCGGGACAGCCTAATGAAAAACTGTTTTTT. Full variable domain (remainder filled in from reference TRBV28 and TRBJ1-4): DVKVTQSSRYLVKRTGEKVFLECVQDMDHENMFWYRQDPGLGLRLIYFSYDVKMKEKGDIPEGYSVSREKKERFSLILESASTNQTSMYLCASSFISGQPNEKLFFGSGTQLSVL.

The J gene is TRBJ1-1, the V gene TRBV9, with a tentative D call TRBD1 (5 bases). V gave up 0 bases and J gave up 2 bases, with 11 bases separating them. Germline lookup yields CDR1 SGDLS and CDR2 YYNGEE. The CDR3 is made up of 15 amino acids. The DNA of the CDR3 is TGTGCCAGCAGCGTAGAAGGACACCGCAACACTGAAGCTTTCTTT. Residues: CASSVEGHRNTEAFF. The variable domain in full, with the rest retrieved from reference TRBV9 and TRBJ1-1, is DSGVTQTPKHLITATGQRVTLRCSPRSGDLSVYWYQQSLDQGLQFLIQYYNGEERAKGNILERFSAQQFPDLHSELNLSSLELGDSALYFCASSVEGHRNTEAFFGQGTRLTVV.

This chain uses TRBV3-1 (or the pseudogene TRBV3-2) with TRBJ1-5; 9 bases agree with TRBD1. The CDR3 runs to 18 residues. Germline CDR1 reads LGHDT; CDR2 reads YNNKEL (reference sequence). V trimming: 1 base; J trimming: 6 bases; junction bases outside the gene matches: 13. The CDR3 DNA follows: TGTGCCAGCAGCCAAGTAGATTTATGGGACAGGGATCGTCAGCCCCAGCATTTT. This translates into CASSQVDLWDRDRQPQHF.

In nucleotides, the CDR3 is TGTGCCAGCTCACCCCCGGGCGCCTCCCATACGCAGTATTTT. Translation: CASSPPGASHTQYF. The V call is TRBV18, the J call TRBJ2-3; D uncertain. V was trimmed by 3 bases and J by 7 bases, leaving 14 bases between them. The germline CDR1 and CDR2 sequences are KGHSH and LQKENI. The CDR3 runs to 14 residues.

The rearrangement joins TRBV7-8 to TRBJ2-3; 7 bases align to TRBD2. This CDR3 comprises 14 residues. In germline, CDR1 is SGHVS, CDR2 FQNEAQ. With 5 bases clipped from V and 7 bases from J, the junction kept 9 bases outside the gene matches. Here the CDR3 DNA reads TGTGCCAGCAGCCCCTCCCCCGGGGGGAATACGCAGTATTTT. This codes for CASSPSPGGNTQYF.

The chain joins TRBV30 to TRBJ1-5, with D possibly matching TRBD1 (6 bases). Germline assignment: CDR1 GTSNPN and CDR2 SVGIG (reference sequence). This CDR3 is 14 amino acids long. Trimming stripped 1 base from V and 1 base from J, with 8 bases between. The CDR3 DNA is TGTGCCTGGAGTGGGGGGGCCAGCAATCAGCCCCAGCATTTT. Encoded protein: CAWSGGASNQPQHF.

The rearrangement links TRBV19 to TRBJ2-2; D not resolved. CDR1 LNHDA and CDR2 SQIVND come from the germline V gene (reference sequence). Trimming shortened V by 5 bases and J by 4 bases, and 14 bases separated the two germline ends. There are 15 residues in the CDR3. Written as DNA, the CDR3 is TGTGCCAGTAGTTTCCCGGGCTGGCGCACCGGGGAGCTGTTTTTT. Translating gives CASSFPGWRTGELFF.

The chain is built from TRBV15 and TRBJ2-1, with 8 bases that match TRBD2. Germline CDR1 LNHNV, CDR2 YYDKDF (reference sequence). The CDR3 has 18 amino acids. With V trimmed by 0 bases and J by 8 bases, 15 bases remained unmatched. The CDR3: CATSRERGGGSFVDEQFF. The CDR3 bases are TGTGCCACCAGCAGAGAACGGGGGGGCGGGAGTTTTGTTGATGAGCAGTTCTTC. The variable domain in full, completed from reference TRBV15 and TRBJ2-1, reads DAMVIQNPRYQVTQFGKPVTLSCSQTLNHNVMYWYQQKSSQAPKLLFHYYDKDFNNEADTPDNFQSRRPNTSFCFLDIRSPGLGDTAMYLCATSRERGGGSFVDEQFFGPGTRLTVL.

The chain is built from TRBV12-3 or TRBV12-4 and TRBJ2-7; D is ambiguous. The CDR3 totals 13 residues. Trimming removed 1 base from V and 4 bases from J, with 8 bases in between. CDR3 in amino acids: CASSLGARYEQYF. The CDR3 nucleotides are TGTGCCAGCAGTTTAGGAGCCAGGTACGAGCAGTACTTC.

This rearrangement joins TRBV28 to TRBJ1-5, with D unclear. CDR1 and CDR2 (germline): MDHEN, SYDVKM. The CDR3 sequence is 13 residues long. Trimming removed 7 bases from V and 0 bases from J, with 7 bases in between. CDR3 coding DNA: TGTGCCAGCACACAGTATAGCAATCAGCCCCAGCATTTT. It codes for CASTQYSNQPQHF.

The J gene is TRBJ1-2, the V gene TRBV30; TRBD1 agrees at 8 bases. Germline V gene sequence: CDR1 GTSNPN, CDR2 SVGIG (reference sequence). This CDR3 contains 14 residues. With V trimmed by 3 bases and J by 5 bases, 8 bases remained unmatched. Here the CDR3 DNA reads TGTGCCTGGAGGGGACGGGACAGGTCTTATGGCTACACCTTC. It codes for CAWRGRDRSYGYTF.

The V gene is TRBV18, the J gene TRBJ2-1; 8 nucleotides align to TRBD2. Germline V lookup: CDR1 KGHSH, CDR2 LQKENI. The trim removed 8 bases at V and 9 bases at J, leaving 12 bases unmatched. The CDR3 covers 14 residues. This chain's CDR3 is CASPLPGGAGEQFF. CDR3 nucleotides: TGTGCCAGCCCACTCCCGGGAGGGGCAGGTGAGCAGTTCTTC.

The chain joins TRBV11-2 to TRBJ1-2, with 11 nucleotides matching TRBD1. Germline CDR1 reads SGHAT; CDR2 reads FQNNGV. This CDR3 comprises 16 residues. The V and J ends lost 5 bases and 4 bases, in that order; junction bases with no gene match: 9. CDR3 DNA: TGTGCCAGCAGCAACCCGGGACAGGGGGTAAGCTATGGCTACACCTTC. It encodes CASSNPGQGVSYGYTF. The complete variable domain, with remaining parts taken from reference TRBV11-2 and TRBJ1-2, reads EAGVAQSPRYKIIEKRQSVAFWCNPISGHATLYWYQQILGQGPKLLIQFQNNGVVDDSQLPKDRFSAERLKGVDSTLKIQPAKLEDSAVYLCASSNPGQGVSYGYTFGSGTRLTVV.